These 24 T cell receptor beta chains were sequenced from one sample in a study of CD8 T cells in ankylosing spondylitis. TCRdb itself ran the 5' RACE reads through MiXCR, one entry per CDR3 protein. The repertoire includes approximately 140,000 distinct CDR3 sequences, 7% to 10% of them detected once, and 7.3% sits in the top ten. The specimen sequenced was synovial fluid, either unsorted or a sorted T cell fraction (not recorded which). Receptor source: a male donor with ankylosing spondylitis.

This clonotype was detected ten times or more. The chain carries TRBV12-3 or TRBV12-4 and TRBJ2-5, with D possibly matching TRBD1 (6 bases). The CDR3 extends over 15 amino acids. Trimming pared 6 bases from V and 5 bases from J, leaving 19 bases between. CDR3: CASRPRGTGLETQYF. Written as DNA, the CDR3 is TGTGCCAGCAGACCAAGGGGAACAGGGTTGGAGACCCAGTACTTC.

V is TRBV12-3 or TRBV12-4 and J is TRBJ2-3; 7 bases align to TRBD2. With V trimmed by 7 bases and J by 2 bases, 6 bases remained unmatched. The CDR3 has 14 amino acids. The CDR3 is CASKRREITDTQYF. CDR3 coding DNA: TGTGCCAGCAAGAGGCGGGAGATCACAGATACGCAGTATTTT.

The sample holds many counts of this clonotype. V and J are TRBV20-1 and TRBJ2-3, with D perhaps matching TRBD2 (5 bases). Germline assignment: CDR1 DFQATT and CDR2 SNEGSKA (reference sequence). Trimming removed 6 bases at V and 4 bases at J, with 11 bases between. CDR3 length equals 12 residues. The CDR3 coding sequence is TGCAGTGCAGTAGCGCCCCCAGATACGCAGTATTTT. It specifies CSAVAPPDTQYF.

The V gene is TRBV4-2, the J gene TRBJ1-5; the match to TRBD1 covers 7 bases. CDR3 length equals 14 residues. The J segment lost 4 bases and the V segment lost 5 bases, leaving 5 bases of the junction unmatched. Per germline, CDR1 LGHNA and CDR2 YNFKEQ. The DNA of the CDR3 is TGTGCCAGCAGCAAAACAGGGGCAAATCAGCCCCAGCATTTT. The encoded protein is CASSKTGANQPQHF.

The gene calls are TRBV20-1 and TRBJ2-7; the D is unclear. Per the germline V gene, CDR1 is DFQATT and CDR2 is SNEGSKA (reference sequence). The CDR3 sequence is 14 residues long. The ends were cut back, 5 bases at V and 4 bases at J, with 18 bases in the middle. The CDR3 sequence is CSARVDPSSYEQYF. Written as DNA, the CDR3 is TGCAGTGCTCGGGTCGACCCTTCTTCGTACGAGCAGTACTTC.

This clonotype was picked up a small number of times. The rearrangement joins TRBV4-2 to TRBJ1-2; D might be TRBD1 (6 bases). Trimming left V 3 bases short and J 2 bases short, with 10 bases between. Germline loops: CDR1 LGHNA, CDR2 YNFKEQ. The CDR3 totals 14 residues. CDR3 nucleotide sequence: TGTGCCAGCAGCCAGCGGACAGCCAACTATGGCTACACCTTC. As protein: CASSQRTANYGYTF.

This chain joins TRBV4-2 and TRBJ1-4, with D perhaps matching TRBD1 (6 bases). Germline values: CDR1 LGHNA, CDR2 YNFKEQ. The V gene lost 3 bases and the J gene lost 3 bases, with 20 bases spanning the gap. The CDR3 extends over 18 amino acids. DNA for the CDR3: TGTGCCAGCAGCCATGAACAGACAGGAGGGAGGGCTAATGAAAAACTGTTTTTT. Its protein product is CASSHEQTGGRANEKLFF.

This clonotype has a count of ten or more. The chain has TRBV5-1 and TRBJ1-2; D remains ambiguous. This CDR3 region has 14 residues. The germline V gene has CDR1 SGHRS and CDR2 YFSETQ. V lost 0 bases, J lost 4 bases, and 10 bases lay in between. CDR3 nucleotides: TGCGCCAGCAGCTTGGCCGGGGTTGGCTATGGCTACACCTTC. This encodes CASSLAGVGYGYTF.

In its sample, this clonotype was seen a few times. The genes are TRBV27 and TRBJ2-5; D might be TRBD1 or TRBD2, each matching 5 bases. Trimming left V 9 bases short and J 2 bases short, with 16 bases between. Germline values: CDR1 MNHEY, CDR2 SMNVEV (reference sequence). This CDR3 region has 14 residues. The CDR3 sequence: CASNDNRRQETQYF. CDR3 sequence (DNA): TGTGCCAGTAACGATAACAGGAGGCAAGAGACCCAGTACTTC.

This chain joins TRBV20-1 and TRBJ1-2; 12 bases are a match to TRBD1. Trimming removed 6 bases from V and 6 bases from J; junction bases left unmatched: 8. Germline V gene lookup returns CDR1 DFQATT and CDR2 SNEGSKA (reference sequence). The CDR3 sequence is 14 residues long. In DNA form, the CDR3 reads TGCAGTGCAACGGGGACAGGGGGCTGGAATGGCTACACCTTC. As protein: CSATGTGGWNGYTF.

This chain uses TRBV4-1 with TRBJ1-1; D remains unclear. This CDR3 has 15 amino acids. V lost 1 base and J lost 6, with 15 bases in between. Germline-derived CDR1 and CDR2 are MGHRA and YSYEKL. CDR3 protein: CASSQVGSGSPEAFF. In DNA, the CDR3 is TGCGCCAGCAGCCAAGTCGGCTCGGGGAGCCCTGAAGCTTTCTTT.

This clonotype was counted at least ten times. The rearrangement links TRBV3-1 to TRBJ1-3; 8 bases line up with TRBD1. The CDR3 consists of 15 residues. The V gene end was trimmed by 4 bases and the J gene end by 1 base; junction bases not matched to a gene: 3. Germline V lookup: CDR1 LGHDT, CDR2 YNNKEL (reference sequence). CDR3: CASSPRDRSGNTIYF. The CDR3 nucleotides read TGTGCCAGCAGCCCACGGGACAGGTCTGGAAACACCATATATTTT.

The chain has TRBV20-1 and TRBJ1-5; no firm D call. CDR1 is DFQATT, CDR2 SNEGSKA, per germline (reference sequence). The CDR3 has 14 amino acids. Trimming left V 3 bases short and J 0 bases short, with 9 bases between. The CDR3 region has the DNA TGCAGTGCTAGTAAAGGGTATAGCAATCAGCCCCAGCATTTT. Translated, it gives CSASKGYSNQPQHF.

The sample holds many counts of this clonotype. The genes are TRBV7-2 and TRBJ2-2; TRBD2 aligns across 13 bases. The CDR3 sequence is 16 residues long. CDR1 is SGHTA, CDR2 FQGNSA, per germline. With 4 bases clipped from V and 8 bases from J, the junction kept 7 bases outside the gene matches. The CDR3 bases are TGTGCCAGCAGCTCCGGGACTAGCGGGGTATCAGGGGAGCTGTTTTTT. Encoded protein: CASSSGTSGVSGELFF.

This clonotype was observed a few times. The chain recombines TRBV29-1 with TRBJ2-3, with a weak D call TRBD2 (7 bases). This CDR3 spans 15 amino acids. The germline gives CDR1 SQVTM, CDR2 ANQGSEA. V was shortened by 6 bases and J by 5 bases, with 21 bases between the two germline ends. The CDR3 loop is CSVEGGAYGVDTQYF. DNA of the CDR3: TGCAGCGTCGAGGGGGGGGCCTATGGGGTAGATACGCAGTATTTT.

This clonotype was found a few times. The CDR3 DNA follows: TGTGCCAGCAGCTTAGTGTGGCTAGCTGGCGAGCAGTACTTC. This encodes CASSLVWLAGEQYF. J is TRBJ2-7 and V is TRBV7-2; D is perhaps TRBD2 (5 bases). This CDR3 comprises 14 residues. The V and J ends lost 1 base and 6 bases respectively, with 13 bases between them. Germline V gene lookup returns CDR1 SGHTA and CDR2 FQGNSA.

The chain is built from TRBV6-1 and TRBJ1-2; D ambiguous. V lost 6 bases and J 4 bases, leaving 9 bases between the germline ends. From germline, CDR1 is MNHNS and CDR2 SASEGT. This CDR3 has 12 residues. CDR3 sequence reads: CASRRTAYGYTF. The CDR3 DNA reads as TGTGCCAGCAGGAGGACGGCCTATGGCTACACCTTC.

This clonotype appeared many times. The V call is TRBV20-1, the J call TRBJ1-2; 9 bases map to TRBD1. Germline CDR1 and CDR2: DFQATT and SNEGSKA (reference sequence). This CDR3 contains 13 residues. V lost 5 bases and J lost 9; bases outside the gene matches: 10. CDR3 residues: CSAETGTGPSYTF. The CDR3 region has the DNA TGCAGTGCTGAAACAGGGACAGGGCCTAGCTACACCTTC.

This clonotype was counted many times. This chain uses TRBV7-2 with TRBJ1-5; no clear D gene. CDR1 is SGHTA, CDR2 FQGNSA, per germline. The length of the CDR3 is 13 residues. V dropped 1 base and J dropped 5 bases, with 6 bases sitting between them. This chain's CDR3 is CASSLERYQPQHF. In nucleotides, the CDR3 is TGTGCCAGCAGCTTAGAGCGGTATCAGCCCCAGCATTTT.

At least ten counts were recorded for this clonotype. This chain joins TRBV5-1 and TRBJ1-3; D is unclear. The V and J ends lost 4 bases and 0 bases respectively, with 20 bases between them. Germline lookup yields CDR1 SGHRS and CDR2 YFSETQ. The CDR3 extends over 18 amino acids. CDR3 loop: CASSKRGFTLSSGNTIYF. DNA of the CDR3: TGCGCCAGCAGCAAGCGGGGATTTACGTTAAGCTCTGGAAACACCATATATTTT. Full variable domain (outside the CDR3, taken from reference TRBV5-1 and TRBJ1-3): KAGVTQTPRYLIKTRGQQVTLSCSPISGHRSVSWYQQTPGQGLQFLFEYFSETQRNKGNFPGRFSGRQFSNSRSEMNVSTLELGDSALYLCASSKRGFTLSSGNTIYFGEGSWLTVV.

This clonotype appeared many times. In nucleotides, the CDR3 is TGTGCCAGCAGCTTGATAGGGAATCAGCCCCAGCATTTT. It specifies CASSLIGNQPQHF. The chain combines TRBV5-6 with TRBJ1-5; no clear D. V lost 1 base to trimming and J lost 4 bases, with 6 bases between them. Germline loops: CDR1 SGHDT, CDR2 YYEEEE. The CDR3 totals 13 residues.

The table lists this clonotype with a few counts. The chain is built from TRBV20-1 and TRBJ2-7; tentatively, D is TRBD1 (5 bases). The CDR3 consists of 13 residues. From germline, CDR1 is DFQATT and CDR2 SNEGSKA (reference sequence). The V end lost 7 bases, the J end lost 3 bases, and 16 bases lay between the germline ends. CDR3 in DNA: TGCAGTGTTAGCCCAGGGCCCAACTACGAGCAGTACTTC. This gives the protein CSVSPGPNYEQYF.

This clonotype was seen many times. This chain joins TRBV6-5 and TRBJ1-5; TRBD1 might be the D (6 bases). Trimming stripped 2 bases from V and 0 bases from J, with 14 bases between. CDR3 length equals 17 residues. Germline CDR1 and CDR2: MNHEY and SVGAGI. The CDR3 bases are TGTGCCAGCAGTTACAGGGGAGGGGGTCTTAGCAATCAGCCCCAGCATTTT. Translating it yields CASSYRGGGLSNQPQHF.

This clonotype appeared many times. V usage is TRBV29-1 and J usage is TRBJ2-1; TRBD1 or TRBD2 may be the D gene (6 bases each). V shed 7 bases and J shed 2 bases, with 12 bases lying between them. The CDR3 totals 13 residues. Germline-derived CDR1 and CDR2 are SQVTM and ANQGSEA. The DNA for the CDR3 is TGCAGCGGGAATAGGGGGGCCTACAATGAGCAGTTCTTC. Amino acid sequence: CSGNRGAYNEQFF.